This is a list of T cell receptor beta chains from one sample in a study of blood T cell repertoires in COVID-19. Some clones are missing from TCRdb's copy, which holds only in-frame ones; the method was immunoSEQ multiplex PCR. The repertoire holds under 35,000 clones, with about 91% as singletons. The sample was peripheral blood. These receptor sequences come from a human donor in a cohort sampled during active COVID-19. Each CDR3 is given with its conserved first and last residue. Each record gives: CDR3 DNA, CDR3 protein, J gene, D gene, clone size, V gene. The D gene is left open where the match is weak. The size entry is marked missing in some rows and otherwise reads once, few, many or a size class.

TGTGCCACCAGTGACCCGGGACTAGCGGGGTCAGAGACCCAGTACTTC,CATSDPGLAGSETQYF,TRBJ2-5,TRBD2,-,TRBV24-1
TGTGCCAGCAGTTTAGAGGGCTATGAGCAGTTCTTC,CASSLEGYEQFF,TRBJ2-1,-,-,TRBV27
TGCGCCAGCAGCTTACTAGCAGCAGGGAATGAGCAGTTCTTC,CASSLLAAGNEQFF,TRBJ2-1,-,-,TRBV5-1
TGTGCCAGCAGTTTCACCCGACAACAGGGTTTCTGGGACACTGAAGCTTTCTTT,CASSFTRQQGFWDTEAFF,TRBJ1-1,-,-,TRBV6-2/TRBV6-3
TGTGCCAGCAGCTTGGCCGTAGCGGGGAAAGAGACCCAGTACTTC,CASSLAVAGKETQYF,TRBJ2-5,TRBD2,once,TRBV5-4
TGTGCCAGCAGCCTGCGGATCGGGGAGACTGAAGCTTTCTTT,CASSLRIGETEAFF,TRBJ1-1,-,once,TRBV7-2
TGTGCCAGCAGCACTATAAGGGACAGGGTTGCCCTCCTTCACATTCAGTACTTC,CASSTIRDRVALLHIQYF,TRBJ2-4,TRBD1,-,TRBV5-6
TGTGCCAGCAGCTTAGTTTCGTACAGGGGTCCCGGGCAGCCCCAGCATTTT,CASSLVSYRGPGQPQHF,TRBJ1-5,TRBD1,-,TRBV7-2
TGCAGCGTTGAAGGGTCGCGGGCAAATGAGCAGTTCTTC,CSVEGSRANEQFF,TRBJ2-1,-,once,TRBV29-1
TGTGCCTGGAGTGTAGACAGTTCCTATAATTCACCCCTCCACTTT,CAWSVDSSYNSPLHF,TRBJ1-6,-,once,TRBV30
TGTGCCAGTACCTCACGCGGGGGAGGCACTGAAGCTTTCTTT,CASTSRGGGTEAFF,TRBJ1-1,-,-,TRBV19
TGTGCCAGCAGAGGGGGAACAGAACAAAACACTGAAGCTTTCTTT,CASRGGTEQNTEAFF,TRBJ1-1,-,-,TRBV2
TGTGCCAGCAGTGAGTTGCCCCCCGGGAGGCCCAACCACATCACAGATACGCAGTATTTT,CASSELPPGRPNHITDTQYF,TRBJ2-3,TRBD2,-,TRBV2
TGTGCCAGCAGTTTGGGAGGGAACACTGAAGCTTTCTTT,CASSLGGNTEAFF,TRBJ1-1,-,-,TRBV28
TGTGCCAGCAGCTTGCCGGGACTAGCGGACACAGATACGCAGTATTTT,CASSLPGLADTDTQYF,TRBJ2-3,TRBD2,-,TRBV5-6
TGCGCCAGCAGCCAAGCTCTAAACCAGCCCCAGCATTTT,CASSQALNQPQHF,TRBJ1-5,-,-,TRBV4-1
TGTGCCAGCAGTGTTTTGAGCTCCTACAATGAGCAGTTCTTC,CASSVLSSYNEQFF,TRBJ2-1,-,-,TRBV2
TGTGCCAGCAGACGGACAGGCTTCTATGGCTACACCTTC,CASRRTGFYGYTF,TRBJ1-2,TRBD1,-,TRBV6-5
TGTGCCAGTAGGGAGGGCGGAAACATTCAGTACTTC,CASREGGNIQYF,TRBJ2-4,-,-,TRBV19
TGTGCCAGCAGTTCTTTAAATGAGCAGTTCTTC,CASSSLNEQFF,TRBJ2-1,-,-,TRBV12-3/TRBV12-4
TGTGCCAGCAGCGCGTCCGGAGTACTTAACTATGGCTACACCTTC,CASSASGVLNYGYTF,TRBJ1-2,-,-,TRBV4-2
TGTGCCAGCAGCCAAGGACTAGCGGGACAGTACTTC,CASSQGLAGQYF,TRBJ2-5,TRBD2,once,TRBV12-3/TRBV12-4
TGTGCCAGTAGTACCCGTAGCGCAGATACGCAGTATTTT,CASSTRSADTQYF,TRBJ2-3,-,once,TRBV19
TGTGCCAGCAGTTACGGCGGAAGCTCCTACAATGAGCAGTTCTTC,CASSYGGSSYNEQFF,TRBJ2-1,-,-,TRBV6-6
TGTGCCAGCACCTCCTGGGGCAGGCAGTACACTGAAGCTTTCTTT,CASTSWGRQYTEAFF,TRBJ1-1,-,-,TRBV28
TGTGCCAGTAGTCCACTCCAGGGGTCCCAGCATTTT,CASSPLQGSQHF,TRBJ1-5,-,few,TRBV19
TGTGCCAGCACGATGGGGGTTCAGGGGGCTAGGGAGACCCAGTACTTC,CASTMGVQGARETQYF,TRBJ2-5,TRBD1,-,TRBV2